The sequence of this TCR beta chain was determined in a study of T cell responses to AZD1222 COVID-19 vaccine. Produced via immunoSEQ multiplex PCR; TCRdb's table is partial and in-frame only. The sample yields about 180,000 clones, nearly 95% seen once. As regards this clone: Its target is unknown.

Study observations and caveats: Spike-specific TCR breadth and depth grew following two AZD1222 doses. Seropositive status at baseline applied to only a handful of AZD1222 recipients. Clonal diversity may have been underestimated in mostly white British donors.

Germline V gene data show CDR1 as MNHEY and CDR2 as SMNVEV (reference sequence). The V end lost 4 bases, the J end lost 9 bases, and 13 bases lay between the germline ends. The CDR3 totals 12 residues. The clonotype originates from an adult who received the AZD1222 COVID-19 vaccine. V is TRBV27 and J is TRBJ2-7; D is ambiguous. Sequences were derived from peripheral blood, sampled 28 days after the second AZD1222 dose. The CDR3 spells CASSSMGIGQYF. CDR3 nucleotides: TGTGCCAGCAGTTCCATGGGAATCGGGCAGTACTTC.